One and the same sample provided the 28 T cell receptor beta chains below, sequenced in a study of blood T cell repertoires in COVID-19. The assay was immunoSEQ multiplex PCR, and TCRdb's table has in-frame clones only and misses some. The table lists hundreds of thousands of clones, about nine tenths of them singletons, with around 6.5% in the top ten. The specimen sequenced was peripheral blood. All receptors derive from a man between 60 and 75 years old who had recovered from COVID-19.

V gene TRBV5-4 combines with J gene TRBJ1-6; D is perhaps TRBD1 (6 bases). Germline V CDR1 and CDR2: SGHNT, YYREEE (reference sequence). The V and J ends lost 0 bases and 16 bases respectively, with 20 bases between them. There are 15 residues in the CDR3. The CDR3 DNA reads TGTGCCAGCAGCTTGGGATTTGTAGGGGACACAGAGCTCCACTTT. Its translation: CASSLGFVGDTELHF.

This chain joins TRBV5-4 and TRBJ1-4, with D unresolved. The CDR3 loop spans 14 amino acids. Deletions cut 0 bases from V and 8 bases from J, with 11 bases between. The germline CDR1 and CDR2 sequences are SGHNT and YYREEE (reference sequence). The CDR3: CASSLAGRKEKLFF. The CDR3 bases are TGTGCCAGCAGCTTGGCTGGGCGTAAAGAAAAACTGTTTTTT.

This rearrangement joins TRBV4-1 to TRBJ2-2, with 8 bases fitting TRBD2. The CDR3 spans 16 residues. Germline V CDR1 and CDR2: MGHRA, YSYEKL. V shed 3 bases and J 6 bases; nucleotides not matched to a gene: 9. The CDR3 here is CASSHARGGQAGELFF. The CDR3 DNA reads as TGCGCCAGCAGCCATGCCCGGGGGGGGCAGGCCGGGGAGCTGTTTTTT.

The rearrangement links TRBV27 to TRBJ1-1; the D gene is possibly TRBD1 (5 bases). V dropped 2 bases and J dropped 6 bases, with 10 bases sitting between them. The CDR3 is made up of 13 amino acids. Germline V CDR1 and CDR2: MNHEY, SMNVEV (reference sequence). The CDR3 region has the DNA TGTGCCAGCAGTTTAGGTGGGGGGGCTGAAGCTTTCTTT. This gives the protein CASSLGGGAEAFF.

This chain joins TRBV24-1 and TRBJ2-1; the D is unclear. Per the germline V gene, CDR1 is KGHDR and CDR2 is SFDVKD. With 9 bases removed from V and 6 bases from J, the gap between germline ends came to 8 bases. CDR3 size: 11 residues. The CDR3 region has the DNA TGTGCCACCTCTTACGGCAATGAGCAGTTCTTC. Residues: CATSYGNEQFF.

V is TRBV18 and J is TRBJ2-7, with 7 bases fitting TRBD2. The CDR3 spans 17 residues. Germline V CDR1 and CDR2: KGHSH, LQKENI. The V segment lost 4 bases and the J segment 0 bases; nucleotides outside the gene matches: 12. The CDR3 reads CASSLLPPGGGSYEQYF. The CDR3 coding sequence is TGTGCCAGCTCACTACTACCTCCGGGGGGAGGCTCCTACGAGCAGTACTTC.

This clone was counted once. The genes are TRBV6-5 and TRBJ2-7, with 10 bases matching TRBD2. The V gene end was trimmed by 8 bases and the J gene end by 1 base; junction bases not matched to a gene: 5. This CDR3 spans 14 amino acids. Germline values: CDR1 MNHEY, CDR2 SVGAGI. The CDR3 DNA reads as TGTGCCAGCGTTCTAGCGGGGGCTTCCTACGAGCAGTACTTC. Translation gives CASVLAGASYEQYF.

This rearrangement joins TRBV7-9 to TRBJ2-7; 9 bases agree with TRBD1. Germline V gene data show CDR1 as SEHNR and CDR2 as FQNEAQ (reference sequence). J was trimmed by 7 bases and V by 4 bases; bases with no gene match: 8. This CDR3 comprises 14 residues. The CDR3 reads CASSSTGGQREQYF. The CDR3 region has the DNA TGTGCCAGCAGCTCGACAGGGGGTCAAAGGGAGCAGTACTTC.

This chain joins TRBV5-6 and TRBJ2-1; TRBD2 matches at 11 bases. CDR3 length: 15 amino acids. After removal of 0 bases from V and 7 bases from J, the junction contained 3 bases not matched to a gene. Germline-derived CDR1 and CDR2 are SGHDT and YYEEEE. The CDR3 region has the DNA TGTGCCAGCAGCTTGGTTACTAGCGGGAGAAATGAGCAGTTCTTC. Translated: CASSLVTSGRNEQFF.

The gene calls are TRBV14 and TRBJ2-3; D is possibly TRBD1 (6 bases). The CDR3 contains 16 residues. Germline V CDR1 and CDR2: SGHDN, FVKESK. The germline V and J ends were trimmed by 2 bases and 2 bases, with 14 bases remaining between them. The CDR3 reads CASSQFWDTSTDTQYF. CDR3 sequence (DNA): TGTGCCAGCAGCCAATTTTGGGACACCTCCACAGATACGCAGTATTTT.

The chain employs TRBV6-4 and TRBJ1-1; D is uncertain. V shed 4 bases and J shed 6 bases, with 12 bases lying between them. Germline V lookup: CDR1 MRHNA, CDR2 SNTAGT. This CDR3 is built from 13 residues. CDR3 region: CASSVLVGAEAFF. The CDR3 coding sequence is TGTGCCAGCAGTGTACTAGTGGGAGCTGAAGCTTTCTTT.

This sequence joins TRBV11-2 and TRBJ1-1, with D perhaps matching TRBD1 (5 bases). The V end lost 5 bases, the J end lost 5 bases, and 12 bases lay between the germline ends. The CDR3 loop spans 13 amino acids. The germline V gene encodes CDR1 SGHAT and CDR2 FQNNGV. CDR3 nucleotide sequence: TGTGCCAGCAGCCCGGGGGGGGAAACTGAAGCTTTCTTT. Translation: CASSPGGETEAFF.

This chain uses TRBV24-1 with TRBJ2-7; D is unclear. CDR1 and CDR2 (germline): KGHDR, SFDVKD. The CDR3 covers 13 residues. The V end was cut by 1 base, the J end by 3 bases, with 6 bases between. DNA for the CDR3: TGTGCCACCAGTGATTTTAACAGCTACGAGCAGTACTTC. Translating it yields CATSDFNSYEQYF.

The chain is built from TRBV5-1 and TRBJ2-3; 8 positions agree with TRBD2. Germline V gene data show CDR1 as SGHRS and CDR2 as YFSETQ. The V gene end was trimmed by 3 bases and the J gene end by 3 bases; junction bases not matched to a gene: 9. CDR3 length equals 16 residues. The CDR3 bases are TGCGCCAGCAGCTCTAGCGGGTTTGGGCTAACAGATACGCAGTATTTT. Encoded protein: CASSSSGFGLTDTQYF.

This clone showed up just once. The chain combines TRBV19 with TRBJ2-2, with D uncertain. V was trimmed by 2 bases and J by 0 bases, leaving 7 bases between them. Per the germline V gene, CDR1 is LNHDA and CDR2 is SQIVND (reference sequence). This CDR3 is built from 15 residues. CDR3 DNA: TGTGCCAGTAGTATAAGACACCCGAACACCGGGGAGCTGTTTTTT. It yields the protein CASSIRHPNTGELFF.

CDR3 in amino acids: CASSLARRTEAFF. CDR3 nucleotide sequence: TGCGCCAGCAGCTTGGCCAGGCGCACTGAAGCTTTCTTT. The genes are TRBV5-1 and TRBJ1-1; D uncertain. Germline values: CDR1 SGHRS, CDR2 YFSETQ. The CDR3 has 13 amino acids. With 0 bases removed from V and 4 bases from J, the gap between germline ends came to 7 bases.

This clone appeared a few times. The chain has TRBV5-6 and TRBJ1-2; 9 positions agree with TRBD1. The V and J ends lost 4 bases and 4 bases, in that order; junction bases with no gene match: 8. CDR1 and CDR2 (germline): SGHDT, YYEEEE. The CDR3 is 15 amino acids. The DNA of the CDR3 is TGTGCCAGCAGCCCGACAGGGGGAATGGGCTATGGCTACACCTTC. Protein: CASSPTGGMGYGYTF.

The CDR3 spells CATSDPTGLGGYTF. In DNA form, the CDR3 reads TGTGCCACCAGTGACCCGACAGGGTTGGGTGGCTACACCTTC. V is TRBV24-1 and J is TRBJ1-2, with 7 positions matching TRBD1. Germline values: CDR1 KGHDR, CDR2 SFDVKD. J was trimmed by 7 bases and V by 4 bases; bases with no gene match: 8. CDR3 length equals 14 residues.

CDR3: CSVEIWQTQYF. Written as DNA, the CDR3 is TGCAGCGTTGAAATTTGGCAGACCCAGTACTTC. The chain is built from TRBV29-1 and TRBJ2-5; D unresolved. The V and J ends lost 2 bases and 6 bases respectively, with 7 bases between them. CDR3 length: 11 amino acids. The germline gives CDR1 SQVTM, CDR2 ANQGSEA.

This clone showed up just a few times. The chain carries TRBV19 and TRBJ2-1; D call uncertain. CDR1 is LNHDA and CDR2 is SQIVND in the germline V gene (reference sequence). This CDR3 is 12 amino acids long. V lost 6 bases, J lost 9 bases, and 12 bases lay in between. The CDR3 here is CASSPLPGEQFF. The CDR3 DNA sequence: TGTGCCAGTAGCCCCCTCCCGGGTGAGCAGTTCTTC. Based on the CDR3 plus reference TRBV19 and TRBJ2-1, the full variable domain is DGGITQSPKYLFRKEGQNVTLSCEQNLNHDAMYWYRQDPGQGLRLIYYSQIVNDFQKGDIAEGYSVSREKKESFPLTVTSAQKNPTAFYLCASSPLPGEQFFGPGTRLTVL.

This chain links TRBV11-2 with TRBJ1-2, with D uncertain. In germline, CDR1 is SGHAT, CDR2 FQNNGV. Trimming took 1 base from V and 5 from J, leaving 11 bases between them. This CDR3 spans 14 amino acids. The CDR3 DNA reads TGTGCCAGCAGCTTAGGAGGGCTAAGTTATGGCTACACCTTC. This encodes CASSLGGLSYGYTF.

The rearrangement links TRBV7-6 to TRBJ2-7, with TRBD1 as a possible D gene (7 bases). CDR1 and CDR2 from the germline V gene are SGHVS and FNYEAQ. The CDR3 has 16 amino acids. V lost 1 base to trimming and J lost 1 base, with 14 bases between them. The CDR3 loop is CASSLVSTGRSYEQYF. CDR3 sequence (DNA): TGTGCCAGCAGCTTAGTTTCGACAGGGAGGTCCTACGAGCAGTACTTC. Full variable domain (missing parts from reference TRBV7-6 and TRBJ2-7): GAGVSQSPRYKVTKRGQDVALRCDPISGHVSLYWYRQALGQGPEFLTYFNYEAQQDKSGLPNDRFSAERPEGSISTLTIQRTEQRDSAMYRCASSLVSTGRSYEQYFGPGTRLTVT.

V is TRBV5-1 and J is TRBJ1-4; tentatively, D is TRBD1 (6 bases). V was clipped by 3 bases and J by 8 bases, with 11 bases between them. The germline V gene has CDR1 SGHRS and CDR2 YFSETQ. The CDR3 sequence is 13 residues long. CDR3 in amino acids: CASSSITGEKLFF. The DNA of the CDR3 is TGCGCCAGCAGCTCGATTACAGGGGAAAAACTGTTTTTT.

In DNA, the CDR3 is TGCGCCAGCAGCCAAGGCGAGGGGGTAAACAGAGGGCACTCCTACGAGCAGTACTTC. Amino acid sequence: CASSQGEGVNRGHSYEQYF. The V call is TRBV4-3, the J call TRBJ2-7; tentative D call: TRBD1 (6 bases). V was clipped by 1 base and J by 0 bases, with 22 bases between them. The germline gives CDR1 LGHNA, CDR2 YSLEER. The CDR3 has 19 residues.

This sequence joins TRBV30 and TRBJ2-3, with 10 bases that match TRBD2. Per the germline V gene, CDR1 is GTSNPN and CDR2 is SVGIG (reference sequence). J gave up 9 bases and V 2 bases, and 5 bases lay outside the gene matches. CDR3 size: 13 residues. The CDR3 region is CAWSPWTSGTQYF. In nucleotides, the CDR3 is TGTGCCTGGAGTCCCTGGACTAGCGGAACGCAGTATTTT.

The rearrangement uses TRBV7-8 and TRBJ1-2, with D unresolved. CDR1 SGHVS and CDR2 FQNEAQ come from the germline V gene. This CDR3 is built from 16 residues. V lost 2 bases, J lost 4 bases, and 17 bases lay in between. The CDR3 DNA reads TGTGCCAGCAGCTTATTAACGCCTAATGGTGGCTATGGCTACACCTTC. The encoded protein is CASSLLTPNGGYGYTF.

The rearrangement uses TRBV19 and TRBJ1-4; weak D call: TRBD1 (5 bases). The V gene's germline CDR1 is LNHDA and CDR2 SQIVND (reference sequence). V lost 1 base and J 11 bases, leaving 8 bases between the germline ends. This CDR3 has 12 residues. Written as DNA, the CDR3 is TGTGCCAGTAGTATAGGTTCAGGGAAACTGTTTTTT. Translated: CASSIGSGKLFF.

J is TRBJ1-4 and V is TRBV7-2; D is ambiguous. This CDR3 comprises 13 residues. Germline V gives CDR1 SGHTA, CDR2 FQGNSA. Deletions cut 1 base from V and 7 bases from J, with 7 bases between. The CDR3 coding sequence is TGTGCCAGCAGCTTAGATGGCAGTGAAAAACTGTTTTTT. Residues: CASSLDGSEKLFF.